The 17 T cell receptor beta chains below come from one sample, sequenced in a study of OX40 agonist ivuxolimab in advanced cancers. TCRdb's copy holds only in-frame clones and misses some; the assay was immunoSEQ multiplex PCR. The data hold tens of thousands of clones, with about 86% observed a single time. Sequences were derived from CD4+ or CD8+ T cells sorted from blood, sampled in a trial of the OX40 agonist ivuxolimab. The receptors shown here come from an adult with an advanced solid tumor such as melanoma, head and neck, liver or kidney cancer.

This rearrangement joins TRBV6-6 to TRBJ2-5, with unresolved D. The CDR3 loop spans 12 amino acids. V was pared by 5 bases and J by 5 bases, with 9 bases between. From germline, CDR1 is MNHNY and CDR2 SVGAGI (reference sequence). The CDR3 DNA reads TGTGCCAGCAGTAATTTACAGGAGACCCAGTACTTC. Translating gives CASSNLQETQYF.

The rearrangement uses TRBV18 and TRBJ2-7; 10 bases are a match to TRBD2. Germline-derived CDR1 and CDR2 are KGHSH and LQKENI. This CDR3 is built from 17 residues. The junction had 11 bases not matched to a gene; V was cut back by 3 bases and J by 3 bases. CDR3 DNA: TGTGCCAGCTCACCCTCCCAGGGGGTAGCGGGGGGCTACGAGCAGTACTTC. It encodes CASSPSQGVAGGYEQYF.

This sequence joins TRBV29-1 and TRBJ2-7; maybe TRBD2 (5 bases). Trimming left V 4 bases short and J 2 bases short, with 15 bases between. The CDR3 is made up of 14 amino acids. The germline CDR1 and CDR2 sequences are SQVTM and ANQGSEA. The chain's CDR3 is CSVALGVAPYEQYF. The CDR3, as DNA: TGCAGCGTTGCCCTGGGAGTAGCCCCCTACGAGCAGTACTTC.

The chain employs TRBV4-3 and TRBJ1-2; perhaps TRBD1 as D (6 bases). Germline values: CDR1 LGHNA, CDR2 YSLEER. The V gene lost 4 bases and the J gene lost 7 bases, with 16 bases spanning the gap. The CDR3 is 14 residues long. The CDR3 nucleotides are TGCGCCAGCAGCCTCCGCCGGACAGTCCGTGGCTACACCTTC. It codes for CASSLRRTVRGYTF.

This clone was detected once. The chain combines TRBV6-5 with TRBJ1-3; D unclear. This CDR3 spans 14 amino acids. Germline CDR1 is MNHEY and CDR2 is SVGAGI. V lost 0 bases and J 4 bases, leaving 7 bases between the germline ends. The CDR3 region is CASSYSLSGNTIYF. The CDR3 region has the DNA TGTGCCAGCAGTTACTCTTTGTCGGGAAACACCATATATTTT.

The chain employs TRBV6-4 and TRBJ1-1; 8 bases map to TRBD1. In germline, CDR1 is MRHNA, CDR2 SNTAGT. J gave up 3 bases and V 6 bases, and 6 bases lay outside the gene matches. This CDR3 is built from 14 residues. Written as DNA, the CDR3 is TGTGCCAGCAGAGAATCGGACAGGGACACTGAAGCTTTCTTT. Protein product: CASRESDRDTEAFF.

The sample holds one count of this clone. The chain carries TRBV7-8 and TRBJ2-1, with D uncertain. This CDR3 spans 15 amino acids. Deletions cut 5 bases from V and 9 bases from J, with 20 bases between. In germline, CDR1 is SGHVS, CDR2 FQNEAQ. The CDR3 region has the DNA TGTGCCAGCAGCAGTTCTAGTGGATTGGAAATTGAGCAGTTCTTC. This codes for CASSSSSGLEIEQFF.

The genes are TRBV29-1 and TRBJ2-1; 7 nucleotides match TRBD2. Germline V gene data show CDR1 as SQVTM and CDR2 as ANQGSEA. V was clipped by 3 bases and J by 4 bases; unmatched bases: 0. CDR3 length equals 12 residues. CDR3 DNA: TGCAGCGTTGAGCGGGGGTACAATGAGCAGTTCTTC. Translated: CSVERGYNEQFF.

The chain couples TRBV6-4 to TRBJ2-3; 8 bases match TRBD1. CDR1 MRHNA and CDR2 SNTAGT come from the germline V gene. V lost 6 bases, J lost 4 bases, and 6 bases stayed unmatched. This CDR3 is built from 14 residues. The CDR3 sequence: CASRRQGSADTQYF. DNA for the CDR3: TGTGCCAGCAGGAGACAGGGGTCGGCAGATACGCAGTATTTT.

V gene TRBV19 combines with J gene TRBJ2-6; maybe TRBD1 (5 bases). The germline V gene has CDR1 LNHDA and CDR2 SQIVND (reference sequence). CDR3 length equals 16 residues. Trimming left V 5 bases short and J 0 bases short, with 11 bases between. DNA of the CDR3: TGTGCCAGTAGTCTCCAAGGGGTCTCTGGGGCCAACGTCCTGACTTTC. Amino acids: CASSLQGVSGANVLTF.

The rearrangement links TRBV29-1 to TRBJ1-2; D is possibly TRBD1 (5 bases). CDR1 SQVTM and CDR2 ANQGSEA come from the germline V gene. V lost 7 bases and J lost 4, with 16 bases in between. This CDR3 is built from 13 residues. The CDR3 region is CSASGPQLYGYTF. The CDR3 region has the DNA TGCAGCGCGTCGGGACCGCAACTCTATGGCTACACCTTC.

The chain has TRBV5-1 and TRBJ1-1, with a weak D call TRBD1 (6 bases). The germline gives CDR1 SGHRS, CDR2 YFSETQ. V shed 4 bases and J shed 1 base, with 11 bases lying between them. CDR3 size: 14 residues. The CDR3 here is CASSNPDRNTEAFF. CDR3 in DNA: TGCGCCAGCAGCAATCCGGACAGGAACACTGAAGCTTTCTTT.

The chain is built from TRBV7-9 and TRBJ2-3; no clear D. The germline V and J ends were trimmed by 5 bases and 4 bases, with 4 bases remaining between them. The CDR3 totals 11 residues. Germline CDR1 SEHNR, CDR2 FQNEAQ (reference sequence). CDR3 sequence reads: CASSPADTQYF. CDR3 nucleotides: TGTGCCAGCAGCCCCGCAGATACGCAGTATTTT.

In its sample, this clone was seen once. The V and J genes are TRBV5-1 and TRBJ2-6; D is undetermined. The CDR3 is 15 amino acids. CDR1 and CDR2 (germline): SGHRS, YFSETQ. The V gene lost 4 bases and the J gene lost 1 base, with 9 bases spanning the gap. CDR3 residues: CASSETASGANVLTF. The CDR3 DNA reads TGCGCCAGCAGCGAAACAGCTTCTGGGGCCAACGTCCTGACTTTC.

The chain carries TRBV27 and TRBJ2-7, with 8 positions matching TRBD2. CDR1 is MNHEY, CDR2 SMNVEV, per germline (reference sequence). V lost 6 bases, J lost 3 bases, and 7 bases stayed unmatched. The CDR3 extends over 14 amino acids. The CDR3 DNA is TGTGCCAGCAGCACCGGGACTAGGGGCTACGAGCAGTACTTC. Translation gives CASSTGTRGYEQYF.

The chain couples TRBV25-1 to TRBJ1-2; D not certain. The V and J ends lost 3 bases and 6 bases respectively, with 14 bases between them. CDR1 and CDR2 (germline): MGHDK, SYGVNS. This CDR3 is built from 14 residues. Here the CDR3 DNA reads TGTGCCAGCAGTGAGAGTCCGGGATTAGATGGCTACACCTTC. Amino acids: CASSESPGLDGYTF.

The chain uses TRBV25-1 and TRBJ2-7; D unresolved. The length of the CDR3 is 13 residues. Trimming pared 0 bases from V and 7 bases from J, leaving 10 bases between. Per the germline V gene, CDR1 is MGHDK and CDR2 is SYGVNS. CDR3 in amino acids: CASSEYGEREQYF. DNA for the CDR3: TGTGCCAGCAGTGAATATGGGGAAAGAGAGCAGTACTTC.